Listed here are 29 T cell receptor beta chains from one sample, sequenced in a study of T cell repertoires in cytomegalovirus infection. TCRdb reanalysed the reads using MiXCR and keeps one entry per CDR3 protein. The repertoire consists of 700,000 to 850,000 distinct CDR3 sequences, with 30% to 35% occurring once and the leading ten covering roughly 12%. The antigens for these receptors are not known. The sample here was cultured CD8+ T cells from PBMCs, taken from culture after CMV antigen stimulation. The origin of the receptors is a human donor in good health (CMV status not recorded). Some clones in this sample may be carry-over from other donors' samples.

This clonotype was observed a few times. The chain links TRBV19 to TRBJ1-1; the match to TRBD1 covers 7 bases. Germline lookup yields CDR1 LNHDA and CDR2 SQIVND (reference sequence). Trimming at V came to 5 bases and at J to 1 base, leaving 4 bases not matched to a gene. This CDR3 has 14 amino acids. The chain's CDR3 is CASSFGQENTEAFF. The DNA for the CDR3 is TGTGCCAGTAGTTTCGGACAGGAGAACACTGAAGCTTTCTTT.

This clonotype was picked up a small number of times. The chain joins TRBV10-3 to TRBJ1-1; D ambiguous. Germline V gene sequence: CDR1 ENHRY, CDR2 SYGVKD. The CDR3 runs 13 residues. Trimming left V 6 bases short and J 6 bases short, with 14 bases between. In DNA, the CDR3 is TGTGCCATCAGGGACCCCGTCCGGGCTGAAGCTTTCTTT. Amino acid sequence: CAIRDPVRAEAFF.

This clonotype was detected only a few times. The rearrangement links TRBV6-5 to TRBJ1-1; D possibly corresponds to TRBD1 (6 bases). V lost 1 base to trimming and J lost 1 base, with 13 bases between them. Germline-derived CDR1 and CDR2 are MNHEY and SVGAGI. This CDR3 has 16 residues. DNA of the CDR3: TGTGCCAGCAGTTACTGGAGGGGGGCATGGAACACTGAAGCTTTCTTT. It yields the protein CASSYWRGAWNTEAFF.

This chain links TRBV7-6 with TRBJ2-1; 8 positions agree with TRBD1. Unmatched junction bases numbered 10, after V lost 5 bases and J lost 7 bases. CDR1 is SGHVS and CDR2 is FNYEAQ in the germline V gene. The CDR3 spans 15 residues. The CDR3 region has the DNA TGTGCCAGCAGCGGTAGACAGGGGATAGAGAATGAGCAGTTCTTC. Residues: CASSGRQGIENEQFF.

This clonotype was seen just once. The chain has TRBV25-1 and TRBJ2-5; weak D call: TRBD1 (5 bases). Trimming stripped 2 bases from V and 2 bases from J, with 12 bases between. CDR1 is MGHDK and CDR2 is SYGVNS in the germline V gene. This CDR3 has 15 residues. This CDR3 reads CASSENNRWQETQYF. The CDR3, as DNA: TGTGCCAGCAGTGAAAATAACAGGTGGCAAGAGACCCAGTACTTC.

This clonotype was counted between two and nine times. This sequence joins TRBV7-8 and TRBJ2-1; D is perhaps TRBD1 or TRBD2 (5 bases each). Germline V lookup: CDR1 SGHVS, CDR2 FQNEAQ. The CDR3 contains 13 residues. V lost 1 base to trimming and J lost 8 bases, with 9 bases between them. CDR3 bases: TGTGCCAGCAGCTTAGGGGGGATCGATGAGCAGTTCTTC. Protein product: CASSLGGIDEQFF.

This clonotype was found a few times. The V gene is TRBV10-2, the J gene TRBJ2-1, with 9 nucleotides matching TRBD1. Germline-derived CDR1 and CDR2 are WSHSY and SAAADI. This CDR3 is built from 16 residues. Losses at the gene ends were 2 bases for V and 7 bases for J; bases not matched to a gene: 9. CDR3 DNA: TGCGCCAGCAGTGAGCCGGGACAGGGATGGTTAAATGAGCAGTTCTTC. Residues: CASSEPGQGWLNEQFF.

The chain carries TRBV27 and TRBJ2-3; 9 bases align to TRBD2. J lost 0 bases, V lost 4 bases, and 2 bases had no gene match. Germline loops: CDR1 MNHEY, CDR2 SMNVEV (reference sequence). The CDR3 is 15 amino acids. CDR3 DNA sequence: TGTGCCAGCAGTTCGGGACTAGCTAGCACAGATACGCAGTATTTT. Residues: CASSSGLASTDTQYF.

This clonotype was seen a few times. The chain links TRBV4-1 to TRBJ1-5; D possibly corresponds to TRBD1 (6 bases). The V gene lost 0 bases and the J gene lost 2 bases, with 11 bases spanning the gap. The CDR3 consists of 16 residues. Germline assignment: CDR1 MGHRA and CDR2 YSYEKL. CDR3 residues: CASSQDGGVGNQPQHF. DNA for the CDR3: TGCGCCAGCAGCCAAGACGGGGGCGTAGGCAATCAGCCCCAGCATTTT.

The chain recombines TRBV12-3 or TRBV12-4 with TRBJ2-7; D uncertain. The CDR3 loop spans 13 amino acids. Trimming shortened V by 5 bases and J by 6 bases, and 14 bases separated the two germline ends. The CDR3, as DNA: TGTGCCAGCAGTCCCGGGCCCTCGGGCGAGCAGTACGTC. Translating gives CASSPGPSGEQYV.

In this sample, this clonotype turned up a few times. The J gene is TRBJ1-4, the V gene TRBV12-3 or TRBV12-4; D ambiguous. The CDR3 has 12 residues. V was clipped by 6 bases and J by 7 bases, with 9 bases between them. The CDR3 loop is CASSRFTEKLFF. The CDR3 bases are TGTGCCAGCAGCCGGTTTACTGAAAAACTGTTTTTT.

The chain uses TRBV6-2 or TRBV6-3 and TRBJ2-3; D not resolved. The CDR3 extends over 17 amino acids. Germline loops: CDR1 MNHEY, CDR2 SVGEGT. V gave up 0 bases and J gave up 1 base, with 14 bases separating them. CDR3 coding DNA: TGTGCCAGCAGTTACTCCTTTTGGCCCACAGGCACAGATACGCAGTATTTT. Translated, it gives CASSYSFWPTGTDTQYF.

This clonotype was counted between two and nine times. V and J are TRBV4-1 and TRBJ2-7, with D possibly being TRBD1 (5 bases). The CDR3 consists of 12 residues. V was cut by 1 base and J by 5 bases, with 6 bases left in between. Germline V gene sequence: CDR1 MGHRA, CDR2 YSYEKL. The chain's CDR3 is CASSQGRDEQYF. The DNA for the CDR3 is TGCGCCAGCAGCCAAGGCAGGGACGAGCAGTACTTC.

This chain connects TRBV4-1 to TRBJ1-1; tentative D call: TRBD1 (5 bases). V shed 2 bases and J shed 5 bases, with 21 bases lying between them. This CDR3 spans 17 amino acids. Germline V CDR1 and CDR2: MGHRA, YSYEKL. In DNA form, the CDR3 reads TGCGCCAGCAGCCAACCCCATGAAGGGCAGGGCAAGACTGAAGCTTTCTTT. Amino acid sequence: CASSQPHEGQGKTEAFF.

The CDR3: CASSYSPGQHSYEQYV. The CDR3 coding sequence is TGTGCCAGCAGTTACTCGCCGGGACAGCACTCCTACGAGCAGTACGTC. V usage is TRBV6-6 and J usage is TRBJ2-7; 7 bases map to TRBD1. V was pared by 0 bases and J by 0 bases, with 5 bases of the junction left unmatched. This CDR3 contains 16 residues. Per the germline V gene, CDR1 is MNHNY and CDR2 is SVGAGI (reference sequence).

This chain links TRBV7-3 with TRBJ2-1; 8 bases fit TRBD1. V gave up 5 bases and J gave up 9 bases; unmatched junction bases: 6. This CDR3 has 13 residues. Germline-derived CDR1 and CDR2 are SGHTA and FQGTGA. CDR3 coding DNA: TGTGCCAGCAGCCTACCAGGGGGCGGTGAGCAGTTCTTC. Amino acid sequence: CASSLPGGGEQFF.

This clonotype was seen a handful of times. The chain couples TRBV7-6 to TRBJ2-1, with TRBD2 identical over 7 bases. The V segment lost 2 bases and the J segment 2 bases; nucleotides outside the gene matches: 9. The CDR3 consists of 17 residues. Germline V CDR1 and CDR2: SGHVS, FNYEAQ. CDR3 protein: CASSLSPGRGTYNEQFF. DNA of the CDR3: TGTGCCAGCAGCTTAAGCCCGGGGCGGGGGACCTACAATGAGCAGTTCTTC.

This clonotype showed up just a few times. The chain joins TRBV19 to TRBJ1-2; the D gene is possibly TRBD1 (5 bases). The CDR3 is made up of 15 amino acids. Germline values: CDR1 LNHDA, CDR2 SQIVND (reference sequence). Trimming cost V 2 bases and J 3 bases, with 13 bases left between them. The CDR3 coding sequence is TGTGCCAGTAGTATATCGGACACCTTTTACTATGGCTACACCTTC. It translates to CASSISDTFYYGYTF.

V usage is TRBV29-1 and J usage is TRBJ2-2; D call uncertain. Germline-derived CDR1 and CDR2 are SQVTM and ANQGSEA. CDR3 length equals 13 residues. V lost 2 bases and J 1 base, leaving 5 bases between the germline ends. The CDR3 nucleotides are TGCAGCGTTGAAATAAGGAACACCGGGGAGCTGTTTTTT. This codes for CSVEIRNTGELFF.

The CDR3 protein is CASSLSSYYEQYV. As DNA, the CDR3 is TGTGCCAGCAGCTTGTCCAGCTACTACGAGCAGTACGTC. The chain couples TRBV5-6 to TRBJ2-7; D gene uncertain. Germline CDR1 is SGHDT and CDR2 is YYEEEE. Trimming cost V 1 base and J 3 bases, with 8 bases left between them. CDR3 size: 13 residues.

V usage is TRBV5-4 and J usage is TRBJ1-1, with a possible D match to TRBD1 (6 bases). Germline V gene lookup returns CDR1 SGHNT and CDR2 YYREEE (reference sequence). V lost 6 bases and J lost 7, with 19 bases in between. This CDR3 spans 14 amino acids. The CDR3 region has the DNA TGTGCCAGCACCCTTGAAAAGACAGGAATTGAAGCTTTCTTT. Amino acids: CASTLEKTGIEAFF.

This clonotype was counted between two and nine times. The chain couples TRBV4-3 to TRBJ1-5; 8 positions match TRBD1. Trimming at V came to 3 bases and at J to 6 bases, leaving 4 bases not matched to a gene. CDR1 is LGHNA and CDR2 is YSLEER in the germline V gene. This CDR3 comprises 14 residues. The CDR3 DNA sequence: TGCGCCAGCAGCCAGAACAGGGGGATTCAGCCCCAGCATTTT. This gives the protein CASSQNRGIQPQHF.

This clonotype was recorded many times. This chain joins TRBV2 and TRBJ1-1; D not certain. Germline V gives CDR1 SNHLY, CDR2 FYNNEI. The CDR3 sequence is 14 residues long. Trimming took off 1 base at V and 2 bases at J, with 8 bases between the two ends. The CDR3 loop is CASSEVGHNTEAFF. In DNA, the CDR3 is TGTGCCAGCAGTGAAGTAGGTCATAACACTGAAGCTTTCTTT. The whole variable domain, filled in from reference TRBV2 and TRBJ1-1, reads EPEVTQTPSHQVTQMGQEVILRCVPISNHLYFYWYRQILGQKVEFLVSFYNNEISEKSEIFDDQFSVERPDGSNFTLKIRSTKLEDSAMYFCASSEVGHNTEAFFGQGTRLTVV.

At least ten counts were recorded for this clonotype. This chain uses TRBV7-6 with TRBJ1-2; 9 bases are shared with TRBD1. V lost 1 base to trimming and J lost 2 bases; unmatched junction nucleotides: 17. Germline V gene data show CDR1 as SGHVS and CDR2 as FNYEAQ. This CDR3 has 20 residues. The CDR3 loop reads CASSLDMSGTGIDGNYGYTF. The CDR3, as DNA: TGTGCCAGCAGCTTAGACATGAGCGGGACAGGGATCGATGGAAACTATGGCTACACCTTC.

This clonotype was detected many times. The chain links TRBV7-9 to TRBJ2-3; a possible D gene is TRBD2 (7 bases). Trimming removed 4 bases at V and 8 bases at J, with 19 bases between. This CDR3 contains 15 residues. Germline CDR1 reads SEHNR; CDR2 reads FQNEAQ (reference sequence). The DNA of the CDR3 is TGTGCCAGCAGCTACCCTGGGGGGGGGCTTGCTACGCAGTATTTT. Amino acids: CASSYPGGGLATQYF.

The chain carries TRBV20-1 and TRBJ2-3; unclear D gene. Germline CDR1 is DFQATT and CDR2 is SNEGSKA (reference sequence). The CDR3 totals 12 residues. Trimming pared 0 bases from V and 5 bases from J, leaving 6 bases between. CDR3 nucleotides: TGCAGTGCTAGAGACGGTCTAGATACGCAGTATTTT. Its translation is CSARDGLDTQYF.

This rearrangement joins TRBV10-3 to TRBJ1-1; a possible D gene is TRBD1 (5 bases). The CDR3 covers 11 residues. Per germline, CDR1 ENHRY and CDR2 SYGVKD. Trimming took off 3 bases at V and 7 bases at J, with 6 bases between the two ends. CDR3 nucleotides: TGTGCCATCAGTGAAAGGGGTGAAGCTTTCTTT. Its translation: CAISERGEAFF.

This clonotype was detected many times. CDR3 DNA: TGTGCCAGCAGCTTCCTCCGAAGCTCCTACAATGAGCAGTTCTTC. It specifies CASSFLRSSYNEQFF. The gene calls are TRBV7-2 and TRBJ2-1; D not resolved. The V gene's germline CDR1 is SGHTA and CDR2 FQGNSA. Trimming took off 3 bases at V and 0 bases at J, with 9 bases between the two ends. This CDR3 contains 15 residues. The complete variable domain, with remaining parts taken from reference TRBV7-2 and TRBJ2-1, reads GAGVSQSPSNKVTEKGKDVELRCDPISGHTALYWYRQSLGQGLEFLIYFQGNSAPDKSGLPSDRFSAERTGGSVSTLTIQRTQQEDSAVYLCASSFLRSSYNEQFFGPGTRLTVL.

J is TRBJ2-5 and V is TRBV11-2, with TRBD2 matching over 8 bases. This CDR3 comprises 15 residues. Unmatched junction bases numbered 8, after V lost 2 bases and J lost 6 bases. Germline-derived CDR1 and CDR2 are SGHAT and FQNNGV. CDR3 DNA: TGTGCCAGCAGCTTATCCCGCGGGGGGCTGAAGACCCAGTACTTC. Protein sequence: CASSLSRGGLKTQYF.